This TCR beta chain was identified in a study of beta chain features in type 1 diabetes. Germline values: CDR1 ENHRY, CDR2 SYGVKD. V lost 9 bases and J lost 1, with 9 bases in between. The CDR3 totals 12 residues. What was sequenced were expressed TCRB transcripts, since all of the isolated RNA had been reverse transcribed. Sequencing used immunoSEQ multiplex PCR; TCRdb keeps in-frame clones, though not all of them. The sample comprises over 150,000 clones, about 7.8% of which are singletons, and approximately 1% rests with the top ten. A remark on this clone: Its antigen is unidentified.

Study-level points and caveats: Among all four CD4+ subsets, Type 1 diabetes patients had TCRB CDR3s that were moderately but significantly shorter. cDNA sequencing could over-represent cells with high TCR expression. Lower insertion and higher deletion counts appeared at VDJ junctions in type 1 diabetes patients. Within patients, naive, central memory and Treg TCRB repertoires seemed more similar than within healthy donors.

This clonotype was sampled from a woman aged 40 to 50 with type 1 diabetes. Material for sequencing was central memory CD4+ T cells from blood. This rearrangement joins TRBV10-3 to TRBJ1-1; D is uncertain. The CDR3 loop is CAIASGNTEAFF. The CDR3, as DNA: TGTGCCATAGCAAGTGGGAACACTGAAGCTTTCTTT.